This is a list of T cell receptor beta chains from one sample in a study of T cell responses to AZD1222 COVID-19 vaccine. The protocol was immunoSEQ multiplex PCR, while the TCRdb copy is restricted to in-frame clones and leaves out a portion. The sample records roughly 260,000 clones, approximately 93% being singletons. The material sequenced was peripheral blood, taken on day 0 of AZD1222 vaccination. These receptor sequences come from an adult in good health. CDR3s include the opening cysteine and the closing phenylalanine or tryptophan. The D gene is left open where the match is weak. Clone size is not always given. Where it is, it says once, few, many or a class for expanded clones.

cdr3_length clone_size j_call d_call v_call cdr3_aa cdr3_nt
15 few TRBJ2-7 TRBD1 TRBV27 CASRSIGQGAYEQYF TGTGCCAGCAGAAGCATCGGACAGGGAGCCTACGAGCAGTACTTC
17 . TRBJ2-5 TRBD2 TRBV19 CASSPWTSGGNQETQYF TGTGCCAGTAGTCCTTGGACTAGCGGGGGGAACCAAGAGACCCAGTACTTC
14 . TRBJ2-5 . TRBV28 CASRTVGAGETQYF TGTGCCAGCAGAACGGTGGGAGCGGGCGAGACCCAGTACTTC
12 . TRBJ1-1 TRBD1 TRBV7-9 CASSPQDRLAFF TGTGCCAGCAGCCCTCAGGACAGGCTGGCTTTCTTT
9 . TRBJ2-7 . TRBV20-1 CSASSEQYF TGCAGTGCTAGTTCCGAGCAGTACTTC
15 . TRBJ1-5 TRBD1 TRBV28 CASSLEQGANQPQHF TGTGCCAGCAGTTTAGAACAGGGGGCAAATCAGCCCCAGCATTTT
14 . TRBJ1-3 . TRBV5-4 CASSLQGSGNTIYF TGTGCCAGCAGCTTACAGGGAAGTGGAAACACCATATATTTT
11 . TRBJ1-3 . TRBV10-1 CASSVKDTIYF TGCGCCAGCAGTGTGAAGGACACCATATATTTT
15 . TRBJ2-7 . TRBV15 CATSRDLGNSYEQYF TGTGCCACCAGCAGAGATTTAGGAAACTCCTACGAGCAGTACTTC
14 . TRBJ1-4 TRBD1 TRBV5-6 CASSSYRGPEKLFF TGTGCCAGCAGCTCCTACAGGGGGCCTGAAAAACTGTTTTTT
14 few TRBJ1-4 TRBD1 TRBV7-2 CASSGTGLNEKLFF TGTGCCAGCAGTGGGACAGGACTTAATGAAAAACTGTTTTTT
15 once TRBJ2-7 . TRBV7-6 CASSPRQGILDEQYF TGTGCCAGCAGTCCCCGGCAGGGCATTCTCGACGAGCAGTACTTC
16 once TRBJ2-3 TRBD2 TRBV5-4 CASSRRLAGRTDTQYF TGTGCCAGCAGCCGTCGACTAGCGGGACGCACAGATACGCAGTATTTT
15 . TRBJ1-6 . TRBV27 CASSLVAGNNSPLHF TGTGCCAGCAGTTTAGTGGCAGGGAATAATTCACCCCTCCACTTT
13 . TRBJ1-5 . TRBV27 CASSFGKNQPQHF TGTGCCAGCAGTTTCGGGAAAAATCAGCCCCAGCATTTT
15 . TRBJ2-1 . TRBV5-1 CASSLGTDSTNEQFF TGCGCCAGCAGCTTGGGGACGGACTCCACGAATGAGCAGTTCTTC
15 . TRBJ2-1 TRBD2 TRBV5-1 CASSWTGTSSNEQFF TGCGCCAGCAGCTGGACCGGGACTAGTAGTAATGAGCAGTTCTTC
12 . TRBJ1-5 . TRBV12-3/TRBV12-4 CASSSPGQPQHF TGTGCCAGCAGTTCCCCAGGGCAGCCCCAGCATTTT
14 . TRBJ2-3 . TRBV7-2 CASSWPGTTDTQYF TGTGCCAGCAGCTGGCCGGGGACAACAGATACGCAGTATTTT
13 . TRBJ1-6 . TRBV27 CASRVPGNSPLHF TGTGCCAGCAGGGTACCGGGCAATTCACCCCTCCACTTT
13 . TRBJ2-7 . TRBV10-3 CAIRPQGRGEQYF TGTGCCATCAGACCACAGGGCAGGGGCGAGCAGTACTTC
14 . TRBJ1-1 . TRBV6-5 CASIKPDTGAEAFF TGTGCCAGCATTAAACCGGACACAGGCGCTGAAGCTTTCTTT
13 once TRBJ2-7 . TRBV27 CASGQTSPGEQYF TGTGCCAGCGGCCAGACTAGTCCGGGCGAGCAGTACTTC
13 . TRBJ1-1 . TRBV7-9 CASMIPGNTEAFF TGTGCCAGCATGATCCCGGGCAACACTGAAGCTTTCTTT
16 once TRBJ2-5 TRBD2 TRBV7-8 CASSFQTSGGQETQYF TGTGCCAGCAGCTTCCAGACTAGCGGGGGACAAGAGACCCAGTACTTC
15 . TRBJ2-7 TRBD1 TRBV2 CASSPTGQAVGEQYF TGTGCCAGCAGCCCAACGGGACAGGCCGTTGGGGAGCAGTACTTC
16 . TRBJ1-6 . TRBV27 CASSQPLARKNSPLHF TGTGCCAGCAGCCAACCTCTGGCCCGAAAAAATTCACCCCTCCACTTT
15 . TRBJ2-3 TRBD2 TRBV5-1 CASEESGGAPDTQYF TGCGCCAGCGAGGAGAGCGGGGGGGCCCCAGATACGCAGTATTTT
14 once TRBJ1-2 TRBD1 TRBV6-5 CASRLDRVGIGYTF TGTGCCAGCAGATTGGACAGGGTCGGGATAGGCTACACCTTC
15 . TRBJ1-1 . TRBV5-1 CASSFRLRENTEAFF TGCGCCAGCAGCTTTCGGCTGAGGGAGAACACTGAAGCTTTCTTT
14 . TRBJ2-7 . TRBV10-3 CAISESVASYEQYF TGTGCCATCAGTGAGTCGGTGGCGTCCTACGAGCAGTACTTC
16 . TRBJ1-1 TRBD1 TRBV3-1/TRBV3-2 CASSQEGGSPPTEAFF TGTGCCAGCAGCCAAGAAGGGGGCTCCCCCCCCACTGAAGCTTTCTTT
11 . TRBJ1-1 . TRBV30 CAWSGYTEAFF TGTGCCTGGAGCGGATACACTGAAGCTTTCTTT
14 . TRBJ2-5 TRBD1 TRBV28 CASSLTGAQETQYF TGTGCCAGCAGTCTCACAGGGGCCCAAGAGACCCAGTACTTC
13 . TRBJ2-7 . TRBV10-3 CAISLTSSYEQYF TGTGCCATCAGTCTGACTAGCTCCTACGAGCAGTACTTC
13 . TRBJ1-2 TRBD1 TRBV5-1 CASSLNRGHGYTF TGCGCCAGCAGCTTGAACAGGGGTCATGGCTACACCTTC
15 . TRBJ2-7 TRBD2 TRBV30 CAWSSGSFSSYEQYF TGTGCCTGGAGTAGCGGGAGCTTCAGCTCCTACGAGCAGTACTTC
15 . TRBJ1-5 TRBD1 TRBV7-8 CASSLAPTGNQPQHF TGTGCCAGCAGCTTAGCCCCGACAGGGAATCAGCCCCAGCATTTT
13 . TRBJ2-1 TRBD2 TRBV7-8 CASSLSGNNEQFF TGTGCCAGCAGCTTAAGCGGGAACAATGAGCAGTTCTTC